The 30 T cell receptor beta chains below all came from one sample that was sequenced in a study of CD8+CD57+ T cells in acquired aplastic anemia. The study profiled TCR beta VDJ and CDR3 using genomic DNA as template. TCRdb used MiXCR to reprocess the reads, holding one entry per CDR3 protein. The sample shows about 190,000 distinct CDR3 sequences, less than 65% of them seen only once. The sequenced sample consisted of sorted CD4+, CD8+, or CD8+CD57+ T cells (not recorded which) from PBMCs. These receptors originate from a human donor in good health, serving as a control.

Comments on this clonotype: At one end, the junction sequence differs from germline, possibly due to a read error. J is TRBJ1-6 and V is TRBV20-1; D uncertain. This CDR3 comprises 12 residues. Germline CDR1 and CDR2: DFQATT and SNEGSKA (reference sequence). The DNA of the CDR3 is TGCAGTGCTACCGGGCCCTCCCATCCCCCCCACTTT. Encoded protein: CSATGPSHPPHF.

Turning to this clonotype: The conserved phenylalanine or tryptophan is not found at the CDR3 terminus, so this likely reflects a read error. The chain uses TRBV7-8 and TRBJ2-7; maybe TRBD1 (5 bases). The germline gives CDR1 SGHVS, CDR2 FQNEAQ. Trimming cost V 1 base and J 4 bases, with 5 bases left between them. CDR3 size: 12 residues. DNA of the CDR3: TGTGCCAGCAGCTTAGGGACATACGAGCAGTACCTC. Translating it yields CASSLGTYEQYL.

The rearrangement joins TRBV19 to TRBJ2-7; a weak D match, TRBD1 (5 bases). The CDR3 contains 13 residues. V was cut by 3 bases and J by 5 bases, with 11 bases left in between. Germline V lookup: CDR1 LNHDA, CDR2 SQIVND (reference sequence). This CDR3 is CASSISGRNEQYF. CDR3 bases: TGTGCCAGTAGTATCTCAGGGCGGAACGAGCAGTACTTC. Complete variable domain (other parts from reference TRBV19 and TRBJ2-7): DGGITQSPKYLFRKEGQNVTLSCEQNLNHDAMYWYRQDPGQGLRLIYYSQIVNDFQKGDIAEGYSVSREKKESFPLTVTSAQKNPTAFYLCASSISGRNEQYFGPGTRLTVT.

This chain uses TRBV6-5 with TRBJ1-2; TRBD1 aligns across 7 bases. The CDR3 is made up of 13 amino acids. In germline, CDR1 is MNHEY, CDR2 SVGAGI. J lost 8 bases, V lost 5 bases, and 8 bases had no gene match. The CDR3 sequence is CASSQRQGGGYTF. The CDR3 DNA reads TGTGCCAGCAGTCAGAGACAGGGAGGAGGCTACACCTTC.

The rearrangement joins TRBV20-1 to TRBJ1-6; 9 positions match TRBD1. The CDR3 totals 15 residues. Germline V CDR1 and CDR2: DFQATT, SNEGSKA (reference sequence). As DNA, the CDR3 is TGCAGCGTGCTAGGGACGGGACAGGGAAATTCACCCCTCCACTTT. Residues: CSVLGTGQGNSPLHF.

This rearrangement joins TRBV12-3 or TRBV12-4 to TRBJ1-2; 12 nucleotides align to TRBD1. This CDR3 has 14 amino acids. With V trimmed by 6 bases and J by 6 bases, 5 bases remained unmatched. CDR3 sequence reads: CASRGQGADDGYTF. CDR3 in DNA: TGTGCCAGCAGGGGACAGGGGGCGGACGATGGCTACACCTTC.

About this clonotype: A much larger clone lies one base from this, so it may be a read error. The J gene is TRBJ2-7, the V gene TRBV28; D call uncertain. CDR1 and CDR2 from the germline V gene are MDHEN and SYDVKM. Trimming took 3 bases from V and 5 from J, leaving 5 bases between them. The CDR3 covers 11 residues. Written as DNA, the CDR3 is TGTGCCAGCAGTTTTAGGAACGAGCAGTACTTC. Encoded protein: CASSFRNEQYF.

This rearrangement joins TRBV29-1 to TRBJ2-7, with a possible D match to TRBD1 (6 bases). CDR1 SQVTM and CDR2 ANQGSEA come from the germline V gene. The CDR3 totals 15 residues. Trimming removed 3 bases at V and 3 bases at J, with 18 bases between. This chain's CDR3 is CSVDYRVPTFYEQYF. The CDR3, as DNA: TGCAGCGTTGACTACAGGGTCCCTACTTTCTACGAGCAGTACTTC.

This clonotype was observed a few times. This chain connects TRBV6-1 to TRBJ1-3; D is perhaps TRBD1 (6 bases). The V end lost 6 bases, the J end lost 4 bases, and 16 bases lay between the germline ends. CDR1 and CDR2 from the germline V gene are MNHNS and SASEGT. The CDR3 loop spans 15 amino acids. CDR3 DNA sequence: TGTGCCAGCAGCTCAGGGGCCCTGGGAGGAAACACCATATATTTT. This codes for CASSSGALGGNTIYF.

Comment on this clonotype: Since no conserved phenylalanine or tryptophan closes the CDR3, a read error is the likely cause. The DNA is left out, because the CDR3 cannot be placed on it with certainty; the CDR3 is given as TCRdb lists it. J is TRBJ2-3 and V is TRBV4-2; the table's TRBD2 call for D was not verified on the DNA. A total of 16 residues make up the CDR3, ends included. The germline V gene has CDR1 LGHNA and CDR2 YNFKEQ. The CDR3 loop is CASSQDHTGGPDTRYS.

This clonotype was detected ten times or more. Here the CDR3 reads CASTTSTDTQYF. The CDR3 DNA is TGTGCCAGCACCACTAGCACAGATACGCAGTATTTT. This chain joins TRBV28 and TRBJ2-3; D gene uncertain. The CDR3 extends over 12 amino acids. The germline V gene encodes CDR1 MDHEN and CDR2 SYDVKM. Trimming took off 7 bases at V and 0 bases at J, with 5 bases between the two ends.

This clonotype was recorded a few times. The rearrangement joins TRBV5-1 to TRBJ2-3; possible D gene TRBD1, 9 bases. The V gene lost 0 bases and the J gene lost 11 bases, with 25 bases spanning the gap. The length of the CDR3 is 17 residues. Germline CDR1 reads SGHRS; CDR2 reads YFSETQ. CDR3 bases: TGCGCCAGCAGCTTGGTGGGGACAGGGCATGCGGGGGGTGAGCAGTATTTT. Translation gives CASSLVGTGHAGGEQYF.

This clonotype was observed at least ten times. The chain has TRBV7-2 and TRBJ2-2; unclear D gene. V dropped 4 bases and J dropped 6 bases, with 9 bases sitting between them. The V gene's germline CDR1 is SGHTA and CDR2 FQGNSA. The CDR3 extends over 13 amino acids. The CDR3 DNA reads TGTGCCAGCAGCTCTCAAGTGTCCGGGGAGCTGTTTTTT. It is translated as CASSSQVSGELFF.

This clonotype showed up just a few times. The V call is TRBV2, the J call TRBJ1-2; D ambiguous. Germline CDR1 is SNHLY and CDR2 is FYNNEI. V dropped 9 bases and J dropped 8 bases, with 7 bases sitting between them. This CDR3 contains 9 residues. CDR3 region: CASGPGYTF. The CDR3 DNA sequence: TGTGCCAGTGGGCCCGGCTACACCTTC.

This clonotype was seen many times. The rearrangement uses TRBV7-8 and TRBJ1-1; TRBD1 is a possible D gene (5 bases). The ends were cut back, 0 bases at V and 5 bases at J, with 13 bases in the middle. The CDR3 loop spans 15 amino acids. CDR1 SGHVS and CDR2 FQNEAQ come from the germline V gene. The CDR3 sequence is CASSLAQGWGTEAFF. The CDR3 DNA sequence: TGTGCCAGCAGCTTAGCGCAAGGTTGGGGGACTGAAGCTTTCTTT.

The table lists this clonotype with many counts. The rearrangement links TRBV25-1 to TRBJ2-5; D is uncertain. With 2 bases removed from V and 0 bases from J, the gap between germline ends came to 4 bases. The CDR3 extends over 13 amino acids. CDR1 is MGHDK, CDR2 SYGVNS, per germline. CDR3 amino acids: CASSEGYQETQYF. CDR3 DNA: TGTGCCAGCAGTGAAGGATACCAAGAGACCCAGTACTTC.

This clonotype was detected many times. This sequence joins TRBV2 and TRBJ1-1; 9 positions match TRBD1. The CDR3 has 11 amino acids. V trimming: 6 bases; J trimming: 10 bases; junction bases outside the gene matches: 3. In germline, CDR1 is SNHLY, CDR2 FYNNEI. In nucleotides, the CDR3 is TGTGCCAGCAGAATGGGACAGGGAGCTTTCTTT. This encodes CASRMGQGAFF. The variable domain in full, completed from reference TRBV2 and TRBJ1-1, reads EPEVTQTPSHQVTQMGQEVILRCVPISNHLYFYWYRQILGQKVEFLVSFYNNEISEKSEIFDDQFSVERPDGSNFTLKIRSTKLEDSAMYFCASRMGQGAFFGQGTRLTVV.

DNA of the CDR3: TGTGCCAGCAGCCGTCAGACTCTCTACGAGCAGTACTTC. Translation gives CASSRQTLYEQYF. V and J are TRBV7-8 and TRBJ2-7, with D uncertain. The CDR3 extends over 13 amino acids. The V end lost 5 bases, the J end lost 3 bases, and 11 bases lay between the germline ends. The V gene's germline CDR1 is SGHVS and CDR2 FQNEAQ.

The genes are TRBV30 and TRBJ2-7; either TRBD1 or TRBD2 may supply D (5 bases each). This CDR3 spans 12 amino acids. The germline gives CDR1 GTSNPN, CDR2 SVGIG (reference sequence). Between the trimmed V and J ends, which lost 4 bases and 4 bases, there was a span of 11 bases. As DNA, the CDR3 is TGTGCCTGGAATGGAGAGGGGTACGAGCAGTACTTC. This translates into CAWNGEGYEQYF. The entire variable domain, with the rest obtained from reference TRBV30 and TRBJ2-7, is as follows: SQTIHQWPATLVQPVGSPLSLECTVEGTSNPNLYWYRQAAGRGLQLLFYSVGIGQISSEVPQNLSASRPQDRQFILSSKKLLLSDSGFYLCAWNGEGYEQYFGPGTRLTVT.

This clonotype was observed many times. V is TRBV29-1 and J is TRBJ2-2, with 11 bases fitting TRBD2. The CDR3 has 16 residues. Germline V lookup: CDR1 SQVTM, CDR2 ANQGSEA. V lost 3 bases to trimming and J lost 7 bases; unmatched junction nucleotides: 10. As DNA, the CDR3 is TGCAGCGTTGATGGGGTAGCGGGGGGGCCTGGCGGGGAGCTGTTTTTT. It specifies CSVDGVAGGPGGELFF.

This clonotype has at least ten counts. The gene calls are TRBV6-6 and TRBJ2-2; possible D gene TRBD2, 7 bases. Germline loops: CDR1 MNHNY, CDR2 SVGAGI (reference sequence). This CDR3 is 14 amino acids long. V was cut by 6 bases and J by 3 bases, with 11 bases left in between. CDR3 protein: CASRTGRDTGELFF. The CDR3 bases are TGTGCCAGCAGAACAGGGAGGGACACCGGGGAGCTGTTTTTT.

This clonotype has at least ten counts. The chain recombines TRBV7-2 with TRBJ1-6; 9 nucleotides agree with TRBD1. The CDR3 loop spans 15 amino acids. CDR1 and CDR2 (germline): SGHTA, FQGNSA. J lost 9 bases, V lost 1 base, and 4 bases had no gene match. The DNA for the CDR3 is TGTGCCAGCAGCTTAGTCGGACAGGGGAGTTCACCCCTCCACTTT. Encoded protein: CASSLVGQGSSPLHF.

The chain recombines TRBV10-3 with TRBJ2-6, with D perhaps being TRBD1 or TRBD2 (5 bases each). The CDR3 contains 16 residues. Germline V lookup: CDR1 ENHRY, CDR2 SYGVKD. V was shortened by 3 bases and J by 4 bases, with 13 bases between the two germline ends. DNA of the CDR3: TGTGCCATCAGTGAATCGCAGGGACCGGGGGCCAACGTCCTGACTTTC. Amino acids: CAISESQGPGANVLTF.

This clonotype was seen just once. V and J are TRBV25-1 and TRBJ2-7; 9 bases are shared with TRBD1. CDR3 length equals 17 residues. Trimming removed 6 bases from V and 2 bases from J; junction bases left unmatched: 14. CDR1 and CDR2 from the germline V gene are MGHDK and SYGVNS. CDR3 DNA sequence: TGTGCCAGCAGCCTGGGGGGGGGTGGACAGGGGACCTACGAGCAGTACTTC. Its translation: CASSLGGGGQGTYEQYF.

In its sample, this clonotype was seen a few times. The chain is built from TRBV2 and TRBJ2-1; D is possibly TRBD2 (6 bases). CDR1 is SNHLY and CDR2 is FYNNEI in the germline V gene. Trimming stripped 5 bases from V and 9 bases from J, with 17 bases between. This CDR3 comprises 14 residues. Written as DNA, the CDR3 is TGTGCCAGCAGTAGGGCGCGGGGATGGGCTGAGCAGTTCTTC. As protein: CASSRARGWAEQFF.

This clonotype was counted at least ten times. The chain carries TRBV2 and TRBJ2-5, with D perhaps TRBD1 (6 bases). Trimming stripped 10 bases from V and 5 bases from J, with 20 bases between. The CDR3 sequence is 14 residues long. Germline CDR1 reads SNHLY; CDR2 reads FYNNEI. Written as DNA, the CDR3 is TGTGCCACACGTCAGGGGAGCGCAGGGGAGACCCAGTACTTC. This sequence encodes CATRQGSAGETQYF.

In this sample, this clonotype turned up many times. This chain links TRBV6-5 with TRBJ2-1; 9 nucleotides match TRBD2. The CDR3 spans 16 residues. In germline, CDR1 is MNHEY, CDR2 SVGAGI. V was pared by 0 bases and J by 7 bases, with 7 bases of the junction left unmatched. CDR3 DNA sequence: TGTGCCAGCAGTTACTCGTGGGCGGGGGGGCTTAATGAGCAGTTCTTC. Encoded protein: CASSYSWAGGLNEQFF.

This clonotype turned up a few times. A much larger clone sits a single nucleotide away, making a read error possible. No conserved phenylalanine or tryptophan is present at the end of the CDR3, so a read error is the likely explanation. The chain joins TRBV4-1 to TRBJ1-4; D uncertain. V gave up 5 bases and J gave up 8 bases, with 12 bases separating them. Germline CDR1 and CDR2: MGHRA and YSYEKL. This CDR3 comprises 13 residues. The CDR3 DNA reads TGCGCCAGCAGCGCGACCCTGGGGGAAAAACTGTTTCTT. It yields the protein CASSATLGEKLFL.

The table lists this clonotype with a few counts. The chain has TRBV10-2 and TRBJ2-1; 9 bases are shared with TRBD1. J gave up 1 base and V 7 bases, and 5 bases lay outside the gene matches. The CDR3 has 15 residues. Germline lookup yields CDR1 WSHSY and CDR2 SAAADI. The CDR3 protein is CASNAGTGSYNEQFF. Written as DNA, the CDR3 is TGCGCCAGCAACGCCGGGACAGGGTCCTACAATGAGCAGTTCTTC.

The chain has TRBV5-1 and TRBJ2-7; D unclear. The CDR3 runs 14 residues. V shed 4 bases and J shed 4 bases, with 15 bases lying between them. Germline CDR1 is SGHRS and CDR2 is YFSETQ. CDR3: CASSQTAVDYEQYF. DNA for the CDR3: TGCGCCAGCAGCCAGACTGCGGTTGATTACGAGCAGTACTTC.